The 21 T cell receptor beta chains in this list originate from one sample, sequenced in a study of shared clonotypes between healthy human individuals. Profiled with immunoSEQ multiplex PCR; TCRdb holds only in-frame clones, not every one. The table includes 1.5 million to 2.5 million clones, about 94% detected once. Terminally differentiated effector memory CD45RA+ cells were excluded by CCR7 positive selection of CD45RO-negative cells. Sequenced input: naive CD8+ T cells sorted from blood. The source is a man younger than 35 in good health.

This chain joins TRBV5-1 and TRBJ2-2, with a possible D match to TRBD1 (5 bases). Germline V lookup: CDR1 SGHRS, CDR2 YFSETQ. The CDR3 totals 14 residues. The germline V and J ends were trimmed by 5 bases and 7 bases, with 15 bases remaining between them. CDR3 protein: CASSSKGLVGELFF. DNA of the CDR3: TGCGCCAGCAGTTCGAAGGGGCTCGTCGGGGAGCTGTTTTTT.

The J gene is TRBJ2-3, the V gene TRBV29-1, with D perhaps matching TRBD1 (6 bases). Germline CDR1 reads SQVTM; CDR2 reads ANQGSEA. This CDR3 spans 15 amino acids. The germline V and J ends were trimmed by 6 bases and 0 bases, with 16 bases remaining between them. This chain's CDR3 is CSVIERGWSTDTQYF. CDR3 sequence (DNA): TGCAGCGTGATTGAAAGGGGGTGGAGCACAGATACGCAGTATTTT.

V gene TRBV27 combines with J gene TRBJ2-5; 7 bases are a match to TRBD1. Trimming cost V 6 bases and J 5 bases; bases outside gene matches: 9. The germline V gene has CDR1 MNHEY and CDR2 SMNVEV (reference sequence). The CDR3 loop spans 14 amino acids. The CDR3 DNA reads as TGTGCCAGCAGCCTACAGGGGCCGGGGGAGACCCAGTACTTC. This encodes CASSLQGPGETQYF.

This chain links TRBV5-6 with TRBJ2-1, with D tentatively TRBD2 (5 bases). V lost 4 bases to trimming and J lost 6 bases, with 17 bases between them. The CDR3 spans 15 residues. CDR1 and CDR2 (germline): SGHDT, YYEEEE. Here the CDR3 reads CASSPDRDFFNEQFF. Written as DNA, the CDR3 is TGTGCCAGCAGCCCAGACCGGGATTTTTTCAATGAGCAGTTCTTC.

This chain links TRBV4-1 with TRBJ2-7, with a tentative D call TRBD1 (6 bases). CDR1 and CDR2 (germline): MGHRA, YSYEKL. This CDR3 contains 14 residues. The V gene lost 4 bases and the J gene lost 3 bases, with 13 bases spanning the gap. The CDR3 nucleotides read TGCGCCAGCAGCCCGACGCAGGGGAACTACGAGCAGTACTTC. Translation: CASSPTQGNYEQYF.

The V and J genes are TRBV7-9 and TRBJ1-4; D is unresolved. Germline values: CDR1 SEHNR, CDR2 FQNEAQ (reference sequence). This CDR3 region has 18 residues. V lost 7 bases and J 0 bases, leaving 21 bases between the germline ends. CDR3 sequence: CASTSRKIDLTTNEKLFF. The CDR3 nucleotides are TGTGCCAGCACCTCCCGAAAGATCGACTTAACAACTAATGAAAAACTGTTTTTT. Full variable domain (remainder filled in from reference TRBV7-9 and TRBJ1-4): DTGVSQNPRHKITKRGQNVTFRCDPISEHNRLYWYRQTLGQGPEFLTYFQNEAQLEKSRLLSDRFSAERPKGSFSTLEIQRTEQGDSAMYLCASTSRKIDLTTNEKLFFGSGTQLSVL.

This chain joins TRBV28 and TRBJ1-1; D remains ambiguous. This CDR3 region has 12 residues. Per germline, CDR1 MDHEN and CDR2 SYDVKM. Deletions cut 7 bases from V and 4 bases from J, with 10 bases between. In DNA form, the CDR3 reads TGTGCCAGCAATCAGTTTGGCACTGAAGCTTTCTTT. This encodes CASNQFGTEAFF.

The rearrangement links TRBV11-2 to TRBJ2-6; 7 bases map to TRBD2. CDR1 is SGHAT, CDR2 FQNNGV, per germline. CDR3 length equals 15 residues. The ends lost 4 bases at V and 12 bases at J; junction bases unmatched: 12. CDR3 in DNA: TGTGCCAGCAGCTGGGAATGGGGAGGGGAAGGCGTCCTGACTTTC. This translates into CASSWEWGGEGVLTF. The full variable domain, rest sourced from reference TRBV11-2 and TRBJ2-6, is EAGVAQSPRYKIIEKRQSVAFWCNPISGHATLYWYQQILGQGPKLLIQFQNNGVVDDSQLPKDRFSAERLKGVDSTLKIQPAKLEDSAVYLCASSWEWGGEGVLTFGAGSRLTVL.

As to this clone: The sample holds other DNA sequences that translate to the same CDR3. The chain uses TRBV28 and TRBJ1-1, with a possible D match to TRBD1 (5 bases). Trimming cost V 3 bases and J 4 bases, with 9 bases left between them. The CDR3 sequence is 13 residues long. The germline V gene has CDR1 MDHEN and CDR2 SYDVKM. CDR3 region: CASSFLGGTEAFF. The CDR3 DNA follows: TGTGCCAGCAGTTTCTTGGGGGGCACTGAAGCTTTCTTT.

The chain joins TRBV14 to TRBJ2-7; D unresolved. Deletions cut 0 bases from V and 3 bases from J, with 6 bases between. In germline, CDR1 is SGHDN, CDR2 FVKESK. The CDR3 totals 13 residues. CDR3 residues: CASSQDYNYEQYF. In DNA form, the CDR3 reads TGTGCCAGCAGCCAAGATTATAACTACGAGCAGTACTTC.

The J gene is TRBJ2-7, the V gene TRBV5-1; 9 nucleotides align to TRBD1. Per the germline V gene, CDR1 is SGHRS and CDR2 is YFSETQ. This CDR3 spans 15 amino acids. The trim removed 4 bases at V and 2 bases at J, leaving 7 bases unmatched. As DNA, the CDR3 is TGCGCCAGCAGCCAGGGACAGGGAATAACCTACGAGCAGTACTTC. This sequence encodes CASSQGQGITYEQYF.

V is TRBV9 and J is TRBJ2-7; D remains unclear. CDR1 and CDR2 from the germline V gene are SGDLS and YYNGEE. The CDR3 extends over 15 amino acids. V was cut by 4 bases and J by 1 base, with 15 bases left in between. The DNA for the CDR3 is TGTGCCAGCAGCCTTGGTTCTGCCGGGTCCTACGAGCAGTACTTC. Amino acid sequence: CASSLGSAGSYEQYF.

The chain is built from TRBV4-1 and TRBJ2-7, with 10 bases lining up with TRBD2. V lost 0 bases to trimming and J lost 2 bases; unmatched junction nucleotides: 4. This CDR3 contains 16 residues. Germline CDR1 and CDR2: MGHRA and YSYEKL. Written as DNA, the CDR3 is TGCGCCAGCAGCCAAGAATCGGGACTAGCGACCTACGAGCAGTACTTC. Translating gives CASSQESGLATYEQYF.

This clone has a handful of counts. V usage is TRBV23-1 and J usage is TRBJ1-2; no clear D gene. TRBV23-1 is flagged as an ORF with uncertain function. There are 14 residues in the CDR3. V shed 8 bases and J shed 2 bases, with 15 bases lying between them. CDR3 loop: CASLQTLENYGYTF. The CDR3 nucleotides read TGCGCCAGCCTCCAAACCTTGGAGAACTATGGCTACACCTTC.

The CDR3 protein is CASSGWTSGLYEQYF. The DNA for the CDR3 is TGTGCCAGCAGCGGGTGGACTAGCGGCCTCTACGAGCAGTACTTC. The J gene is TRBJ2-7, the V gene TRBV7-8, with TRBD2 matching over 10 bases. V lost 5 bases to trimming and J lost 3 bases; unmatched junction nucleotides: 7. Germline assignment: CDR1 SGHVS and CDR2 FQNEAQ. The length of the CDR3 is 15 residues.

The V gene is TRBV7-9, the J gene TRBJ2-7, with D hard to call. Per germline, CDR1 SEHNR and CDR2 FQNEAQ (reference sequence). The CDR3 length is 14 residues. V lost 5 bases to trimming and J lost 3 bases, with 14 bases between them. CDR3 coding DNA: TGTGCCAGCAGCAGAGGACCGCTGGGCTACGAGCAGTACTTC. It is translated as CASSRGPLGYEQYF.

The chain is built from TRBV5-4 and TRBJ1-1; no definite D call. V dropped 2 bases and J dropped 0 bases, with 11 bases sitting between them. CDR1 is SGHNT, CDR2 YYREEE, per germline (reference sequence). The CDR3 is 15 residues long. CDR3 loop: CASSFFGSVNTEAFF. DNA for the CDR3: TGTGCCAGCAGCTTCTTCGGCAGCGTGAACACTGAAGCTTTCTTT.

In DNA form, the CDR3 reads TGCGCCAGCAGCCAAGAAGTTGCCGGATATGAGCAGTTCTTC. Its translation: CASSQEVAGYEQFF. The chain carries TRBV4-1 and TRBJ2-1; D is unresolved. The CDR3 contains 14 residues. The V and J ends lost 0 bases and 8 bases respectively, with 11 bases between them. The V gene's germline CDR1 is MGHRA and CDR2 YSYEKL.

The chain is built from TRBV7-9 and TRBJ2-5; 7 positions match TRBD1. This CDR3 is 16 amino acids long. Germline trimming cut 1 base from V and 4 bases from J; bases unmatched to any gene: 9. Germline assignment: CDR1 SEHNR and CDR2 FQNEAQ (reference sequence). CDR3 residues: CASSLVGAGTVETQYF. CDR3 nucleotides: TGTGCCAGCAGCTTAGTAGGGGCCGGGACAGTAGAGACCCAGTACTTC.

The rearrangement links TRBV5-8 to TRBJ1-4; the match to TRBD1 covers 7 bases. The length of the CDR3 is 14 residues. The V and J ends lost 2 bases and 6 bases, in that order; junction bases with no gene match: 4. CDR1 and CDR2 (germline): SGHTS, YDEGEE. CDR3 sequence: CASSFPGGYEKLFF. For the CDR3, the DNA is TGTGCCAGCAGCTTTCCAGGGGGATATGAAAAACTGTTTTTT.

This chain joins TRBV5-8 and TRBJ2-3; 10 positions agree with TRBD1. This CDR3 is 15 amino acids long. Germline V CDR1 and CDR2: SGHTS, YDEGEE. V shed 3 bases and J 2 bases; nucleotides not matched to a gene: 3. DNA for the CDR3: TGTGCCAGCAGCTGGGGACAGGGGATCACAGATACGCAGTATTTT. Translating it yields CASSWGQGITDTQYF.